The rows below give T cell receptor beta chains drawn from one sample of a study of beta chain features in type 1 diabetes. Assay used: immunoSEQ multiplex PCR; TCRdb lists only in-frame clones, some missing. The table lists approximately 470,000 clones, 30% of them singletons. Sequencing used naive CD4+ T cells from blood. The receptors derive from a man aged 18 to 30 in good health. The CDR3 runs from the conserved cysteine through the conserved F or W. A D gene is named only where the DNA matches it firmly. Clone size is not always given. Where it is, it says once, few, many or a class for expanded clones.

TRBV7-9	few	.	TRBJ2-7	CASTSGATYEQYF	TGTGCCAGCACCTCTGGGGCGACCTACGAGCAGTACTTC
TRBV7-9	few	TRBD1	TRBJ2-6	CASSRDRGSGANVLTF	TGTGCCAGCAGCCGCGACAGGGGGTCTGGGGCCAACGTCCTGACTTTC
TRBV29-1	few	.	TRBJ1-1	CSVDWSVDTEAFF	TGCAGCGTTGATTGGTCAGTGGATACTGAAGCTTTCTTT
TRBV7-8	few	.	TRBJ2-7	CASSMGRRAYEQYF	TGTGCCAGCAGCATGGGGAGGAGAGCCTACGAGCAGTACTTC
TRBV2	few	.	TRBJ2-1	CASSASGVYNEQFF	TGTGCCAGCAGTGCGTCAGGGGTGTACAATGAGCAGTTCTTC
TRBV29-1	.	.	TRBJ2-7	CSVGTGSGYEQYF	TGCAGCGTTGGAACCGGGAGTGGCTACGAGCAGTACTTC
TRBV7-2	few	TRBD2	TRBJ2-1	CASSPGRVSYNEQFF	TGTGCCAGCAGCCCCGGGAGGGTTTCCTACAATGAGCAGTTCTTC
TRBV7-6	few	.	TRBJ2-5	CASSAPRETQYF	TGTGCCAGCAGCGCCCCGCGGGAGACCCAGTACTTC
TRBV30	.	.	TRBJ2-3	CAWTSTDTQYF	TGTGCCTGGACTTCCACAGATACGCAGTATTTT
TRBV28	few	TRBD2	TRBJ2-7	CASSRTSASYEQYF	TGTGCCAGCAGCCGGACTAGCGCCTCCTACGAGCAGTACTTC
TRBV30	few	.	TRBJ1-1	CAWARTEAFF	TGTGCCTGGGCCAGGACTGAAGCTTTCTTT
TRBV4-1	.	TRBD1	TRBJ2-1	CASSQDRSQGAMSYNEQFF	TGCGCCAGCAGCCAAGATCGGTCCCAGGGGGCCATGTCCTACAATGAGCAGTTCTTC
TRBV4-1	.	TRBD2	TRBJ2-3	CASSQDHKTSGRTDTQYF	TGCGCCAGCAGCCAAGATCATAAGACTAGCGGGAGAACAGATACGCAGTATTTT
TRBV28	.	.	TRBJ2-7	CASGSGPSYEQYF	TGTGCCAGCGGGTCCGGGCCCTCCTACGAGCAGTACTTC
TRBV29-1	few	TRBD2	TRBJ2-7	CSAALRLAGDNEQYF	TGCAGCGCGGCCCTTCGACTAGCGGGAGACAACGAGCAGTACTTC
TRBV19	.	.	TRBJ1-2	CASSMKAVRGYTF	TGTGCCAGTAGTATGAAAGCAGTACGGGGCTACACCTTC
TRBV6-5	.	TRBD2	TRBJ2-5	CASSYSVSSGQQYF	TGTGCCAGCAGTTACTCGGTGTCTAGCGGGCAGCAGTACTTC
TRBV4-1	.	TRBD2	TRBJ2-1	CASSRLAGGPLNEQFF	TGCGCCAGCAGCCGACTAGCGGGAGGGCCATTGAATGAGCAGTTCTTC
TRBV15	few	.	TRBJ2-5	CATSIQTGRETQYF	TGTGCCACCAGCATTCAGACAGGGAGGGAGACCCAGTACTTC
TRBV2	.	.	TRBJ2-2	CASSLTGELFF	TGTGCCAGCAGTCTTACCGGGGAGCTGTTTTTT
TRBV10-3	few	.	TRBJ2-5	CAISEPRETQYF	TGTGCCATCAGTGAGCCTAGAGAGACCCAGTACTTC
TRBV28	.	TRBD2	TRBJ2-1	CASSTLAGAYNEQFF	TGTGCCAGCAGTACTCTAGCGGGAGCCTACAATGAGCAGTTCTTC
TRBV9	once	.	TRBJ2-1	CASSAGADFYNEQFF	TGTGCCAGCAGCGCCGGGGCAGACTTCTACAATGAGCAGTTCTTC
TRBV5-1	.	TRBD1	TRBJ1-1	CASSETGDTEAFF	TGCGCCAGCAGCGAGACAGGGGACACTGAAGCTTTCTTT
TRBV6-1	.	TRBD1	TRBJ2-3	CASSWDRSTDTQYF	TGTGCCAGCTCATGGGACAGGAGCACAGATACGCAGTATTTT